This TCR beta chain was retrieved from a study of T-cell reconstitution after alpha-beta-depleted transplantation in children listed by TCRdb under 2016. Concerning the study at large: Using TCR repertoire profiling, the study quantitatively followed how T-cell immune reconstitution unfolded in children after TCRalphabeta/CD19-depleted allogeneic hematopoietic cell transplantation. Overall results and qualifications from the work: Apparently early alphabetaT-cell count recovery about two months after transplant reportedly relied on only several hundred rapidly expanded clones derived from non-depleted graft cells. Over subsequent months, a decline in hyperexpanded clone frequencies was noted, and after one year, T-cell counts and TCRbeta diversity were mostly ascribed to newly produced T cells. The high TCRbeta diversity at day 60 in some patients was ascribed to recipient T cells and intrathymic progenitors that had survived conditioning.

Library construction relied on PCR. The instrument was an Illumina HiSeq 2500. To normalize quantification of the TCRbeta repertoire, the TCR libraries were built with molecular barcoding that relied on unique molecular identifiers. TCRdb applied fastp at Q25 and MiXCR to the public reads, then kept only in-frame beta chains. Under each unique CDR3 protein, matching rows form one entry showing the most common genes and DNA. In this sample the table shows hundreds of thousands of distinct CDR3 sequences, around 15% of which occur a single time. The ten largest account for just under 5% of the sample. CDR1 and CDR2, per the germline V gene, are SGHRS and YFSETQ. Measured from the cysteine to the phenylalanine, the CDR3 is 14 residues long. Only the CDR3 DNA stays, 42 bases, in frame from base 1. Relative to germline, V is 4 bases shorter and J is 6 bases shorter, with 16 bases between their ends. This clonotype was observed many times. Its specific antigen is unknown. Per-nucleotide qualities are absent, and no much larger clonotype sits a single base away.

In the paper's terms, the treatment or condition label means: allogeneic hematopoietic cell transplantation with graft depleted of TCRalphabeta T cells and CD19 B cells. TCRalphabeta/CD19-depleted allogeneic hematopoietic cell grafts were given to the transplant recipients, all of whom were children. This sequence originates from a male patient under 18 who had a stem cell transplant for acute lymphoblastic leukemia, so the T cells may come from the graft donor. The rearrangement joined TRBV5-1 to TRBJ1-1, with no confidently assigned D gene. The specimen was PBMCs, mostly from graft donor cells, collected 360 days after TCRalphabeta/CD19-depleted stem cell transplant. The CDR3 reads as follows: CASSPAGVGPEAFF. In nucleotide form, the sequence is TGCGCCAGCAGCCCCGCGGGCGTGGGCCCTGAAGCTTTCTTT.